This T cell receptor beta chain originates from a study of graft-versus-host responses after intestinal transplantation. Study-wide context: Every recipient had anti-thymocyte globulin induction and 3 to 4 years of tacrolimus plus steroids.

Here immunoSEQ multiplex PCR was the method, and the copy in TCRdb shows in-frame clones only, minus some. This table holds around 100,000 clones, 87% found once. To note about this clone: The antigen is unknown.

Study-wide findings and caveats: GvH clones surfaced in recipient marrow, some emerging earlier in ileum or blood. Early post-transplant HvG declines showed an association with peak circulating GvH clone levels. Allografts of patients with graft-donor T cell macrochimerism showed high graft-versus-host to host-versus-graft clone ratios.

Trimming cost V 3 bases and J 4 bases; bases outside gene matches: 3. Germline V gives CDR1 SGHDT, CDR2 YYEEEE. The CDR3 has 15 amino acids. The V call is TRBV5-6, the J call TRBJ2-2; 10 nucleotides match TRBD1. The clonotype was recovered from a human donor who received an intestinal transplant. Sample: unstimulated CD4+ T cells sorted from spleen or lymph node cells, taken before intestinal transplant. For the CDR3, the DNA is TGTGCCAGCAGCTACGACAGGGGGCGCACCGGGGAGCTGTTTTTT. Protein product: CASSYDRGRTGELFF.